These T cell receptor beta chains were read from a single sample in a study of post-analysis software for immune sequencing data. TCRdb ran MiXCR on the PCR reads and lists one entry per CDR3 protein. This table has around 150,000 distinct CDR3 sequences, 36% appearing once. This specimen was blood, taken after autologous hematopoietic stem cell transplantation. All receptors come from a girl aged 10 to 17 with multiple sclerosis. CDR3s include the opening cysteine and the closing phenylalanine or tryptophan. The order of the fields is V gene, D gene, clone size, J gene, CDR3 DNA, CDR3 protein. A D gene is named only where the DNA matches it firmly. Rows give clone size only sometimes, using once, few, many, or a class for an expanded clone.

TRBV29-1,TRBD2,many,TRBJ2-4,TGCAGCGTTGAAGATGAGGGGCCACTAGCGGGAGGAGGAAACATTCAGTACTTC,CSVEDEGPLAGGGNIQYF
TRBV20-1,.,few,TRBJ2-1,TGCAGTGCTAGTTTTACCTCCTACAATGAGCAGTTCTTC,CSASFTSYNEQFF
TRBV12-3/TRBV12-4,.,few,TRBJ1-6,TGTGCCAGCAGTTCCTCGACGCTCGCTGATAATTCACCCCTCCACTTT,CASSSSTLADNSPLHF
TRBV28,.,few,TRBJ1-5,TGTGCCAGCAGGGGCGGGGAGCGGCAGCCCCAGCATTTT,CASRGGERQPQHF
TRBV20-1,TRBD2,many,TRBJ2-3,TGCAGTGCTAGGGCGTCCCGGCGGGAGGGGACAGATACGCAGTATTTT,CSARASRREGTDTQYF
TRBV11-2,.,.,TRBJ1-5,TGTGCCAGCAGCCAACAACATCAGCCCCAGCATTTT,CASSQQHQPQHF
TRBV2,.,.,TRBJ2-2,TGTGCCAGCAGGACTATGGCCGGGGAGCTGTTTTTT,CASRTMAGELFF
TRBV6-2/TRBV6-3,.,.,TRBJ1-4,TGTGCCAGCAGTTACTCGGGGGACCATGAAAAACTGTTTTTT,CASSYSGDHEKLFF
TRBV11-3,TRBD1,.,TRBJ2-1,TGTGCCGGCAGCACCCGACAGGGAAGCAATGAGCAGTTCTTC,CAGSTRQGSNEQFF
TRBV20-1,.,.,TRBJ1-2,TGCAGTGCTAGAGATCGGTGGGTCTATGGCTACACCTTC,CSARDRWVYGYTF
TRBV18,.,few,TRBJ1-2,TGTGCCAGCTCACCGTCGGGTCCGGTGATGAATGGCTACACCTTC,CASSPSGPVMNGYTF
TRBV29-1,.,many,TRBJ2-1,TGCAGCGCCACGCCTTCTAATGAGCAGTTCTTC,CSATPSNEQFF
TRBV12-3/TRBV12-4,TRBD1,.,TRBJ1-4,TGTGCCAGCAGTTTGGGACAGGCGATAGATGAAAAACTGTTTTTT,CASSLGQAIDEKLFF
TRBV20-1,.,many,TRBJ2-1,TGCAGTGCTAGAGACGGGAGCTTGAATGAGCAGTTCTTC,CSARDGSLNEQFF
TRBV6-1,TRBD1,.,TRBJ1-4,TGTGCCAGCAGCCCCACAGGGGGCAGGGCGGCTAATGAAAAACTGTTTTTT,CASSPTGGRAANEKLFF
TRBV7-2,.,few,TRBJ2-1,TGTGCCAGCAGCTTAGTTCCCTGGATGGGGTCCTACAATGAGCAGTTCTTC,CASSLVPWMGSYNEQFF
TRBV7-3,TRBD1,few,TRBJ2-3,TGTGCCAGCAGCTCGCAAACAGGGGCAGATACGCAGTATTTT,CASSSQTGADTQYF
TRBV20-1,.,.,TRBJ1-6,TGCAGTGCTAGGGGACTTAATTCACCCCTCCACTTT,CSARGLNSPLHF
TRBV29-1,.,.,TRBJ1-1,TGCAGTGCAGGGAACGGTGAAGCTTTCTTT,CSAGNGEAFF
TRBV3-1,.,.,TRBJ2-1,TGTGCCAGCAGCCAAAACTCCCACAATGAGCAGTTCTTC,CASSQNSHNEQFF
TRBV12-3/TRBV12-4,.,.,TRBJ1-5,TGTGCCAGCAGCCTCCCGATTAGCAATCAGCCCCAGCATTTT,CASSLPISNQPQHF
TRBV20-1,TRBD1,few,TRBJ2-3,TGCAGTGCTAGAGACTGGACAGGAACAAACACAGATACGCAGTATTTT,CSARDWTGTNTDTQYF
TRBV29-1,.,many,TRBJ2-1,TGCAGCGTTGAAAGTAGCTCGGTCCGTGAGCAGTTCTTC,CSVESSSVREQFF
TRBV20-1,.,many,TRBJ2-5,TGCAGTGCTAGAGCGGACTCCATCCAAGAGACCCAGTACTTC,CSARADSIQETQYF
TRBV27,TRBD2,.,TRBJ2-7,TGCGCCAGCAGTTTCGGGGCTAGCGGGAGGGCCGGTGAGCAGTACTTC,CASSFGASGRAGEQYF
TRBV7-9,.,.,TRBJ2-7,TGTGCCAGCACCTCAGGGGACGAGCAGTACTTC,CASTSGDEQYF
TRBV29-1,.,.,TRBJ2-5,TGCAGCGGAGGGGTAGAAGAGACCCAGTACTTC,CSGGVEETQYF
TRBV20-1,.,.,TRBJ2-7,TGCAGTGCTAGATTCAGTAGCTACGAGCAGTACTTC,CSARFSSYEQYF